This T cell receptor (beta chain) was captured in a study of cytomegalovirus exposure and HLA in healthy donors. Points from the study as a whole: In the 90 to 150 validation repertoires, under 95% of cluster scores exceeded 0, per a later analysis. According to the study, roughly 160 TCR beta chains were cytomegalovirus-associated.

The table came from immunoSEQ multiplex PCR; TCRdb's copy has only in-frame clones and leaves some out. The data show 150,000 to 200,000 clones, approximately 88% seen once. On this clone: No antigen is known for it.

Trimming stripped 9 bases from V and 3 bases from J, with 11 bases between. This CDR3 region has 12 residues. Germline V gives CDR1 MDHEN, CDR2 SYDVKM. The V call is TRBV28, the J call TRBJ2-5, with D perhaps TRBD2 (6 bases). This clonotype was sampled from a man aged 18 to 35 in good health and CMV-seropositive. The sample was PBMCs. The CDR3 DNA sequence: TGTGCCAGTCAGTGGAGGGAAGAGACCCAGTACTTC. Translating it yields CASQWREETQYF.